These 16 T cell receptor beta chains originate from one sample sequenced in a study of blood T cell repertoires in COVID-19. TCRdb keeps only in-frame clones here, not all; method: immunoSEQ multiplex PCR. The sample has 150,000 to 200,000 clones, 89% seen once. The sequencing sample was made of PBMCs or T cells enriched from blood (not recorded which). Source of these receptors: a woman aged 40 to 50 with acute COVID-19.

The J gene is TRBJ2-5, the V gene TRBV2; D is uncertain. The germline gives CDR1 SNHLY, CDR2 FYNNEI. This CDR3 contains 15 residues. V dropped 7 bases and J dropped 4 bases, with 19 bases sitting between them. The CDR3 loop reads CASILRIGIRETQYF. CDR3 DNA sequence: TGTGCCAGCATCCTACGTATCGGTATTAGAGAGACCCAGTACTTC.

The chain has TRBV7-9 and TRBJ2-3, with TRBD1 identical over 9 bases. The CDR3 is made up of 14 amino acids. Per germline, CDR1 SEHNR and CDR2 FQNEAQ (reference sequence). V lost 5 bases, J lost 3 bases, and 3 bases stayed unmatched. The CDR3 loop reads CASSDGTGTDTQYF. CDR3 nucleotides: TGTGCCAGCAGCGACGGGACAGGGACAGATACGCAGTATTTT.

The V and J genes are TRBV6-6 and TRBJ2-7; no clear D gene. Germline V gives CDR1 MNHNY, CDR2 SVGAGI (reference sequence). V lost 2 bases and J lost 6, with 11 bases in between. The CDR3 extends over 13 amino acids. The CDR3 nucleotides read TGTGCCAGCAGTTACAATCTAGGTCGCGAGCAGTACTTC. Its translation is CASSYNLGREQYF.

The chain is built from TRBV2 and TRBJ2-7; TRBD1 aligns across 9 bases. V trimming: 4 bases; J trimming: 0 bases; junction bases outside the gene matches: 4. The CDR3 contains 15 residues. Germline assignment: CDR1 SNHLY and CDR2 FYNNEI. This CDR3 is CASSGGTGSSYEQYF. The CDR3 DNA reads TGTGCCAGCAGTGGAGGGACAGGGAGCTCCTACGAGCAGTACTTC.

V gene TRBV5-1 combines with J gene TRBJ1-2, with D hard to call. V lost 0 bases to trimming and J lost 4 bases, with 7 bases between them. This CDR3 is 13 amino acids long. Germline lookup yields CDR1 SGHRS and CDR2 YFSETQ. CDR3: CASSLEGSYGYTF. In nucleotides, the CDR3 is TGCGCCAGCAGCTTGGAAGGGAGCTATGGCTACACCTTC.

The chain carries TRBV6-5 and TRBJ1-2; TRBD1 agrees at 7 bases. With V trimmed by 6 bases and J by 6 bases, 7 bases remained unmatched. The CDR3 runs 13 residues. Germline V gene lookup returns CDR1 MNHEY and CDR2 SVGAGI. CDR3 nucleotide sequence: TGTGCCAGCAGAGAGACAGGGAAAGATGGCTACACCTTC. Its translation: CASRETGKDGYTF.

As concerns this clone: Different DNA sequences within this sample yield the same CDR3. This chain joins TRBV7-3 and TRBJ2-5; 15 bases agree with TRBD2. Germline V lookup: CDR1 SGHTA, CDR2 FQGTGA. V was clipped by 4 bases and J by 2 bases; unmatched bases: 2. The CDR3 runs to 16 residues. DNA of the CDR3: TGTGCCAGCAGCTCGGGACTAGCGGGGGGTCAAGAGACCCAGTACTTC. Translation: CASSSGLAGGQETQYF. Drawing the rest from reference TRBV7-3 and TRBJ2-5, the complete variable domain is GAGVSQTPSNKVTEKGKYVELRCDPISGHTALYWYRQSLGQGPEFLIYFQGTGAADDSGLPNDRFFAVRPEGSVSTLKIQRTERGDSAVYLCASSSGLAGGQETQYFGPGTRLLVL.

The chain uses TRBV6-5 and TRBJ2-3; TRBD2 aligns across 7 bases. The CDR3 length is 15 residues. Unmatched junction bases numbered 4, after V lost 4 bases and J lost 0 bases. The germline gives CDR1 MNHEY, CDR2 SVGAGI. The DNA for the CDR3 is TGTGCCAGCAGTTCACTAGCGTTGAGCACAGATACGCAGTATTTT. Amino acids: CASSSLALSTDTQYF.

This clone was seen only once. The rearrangement joins TRBV5-1 to TRBJ1-4, with D tentatively TRBD1 (5 bases). V dropped 0 bases and J dropped 3 bases, with 9 bases sitting between them. Germline assignment: CDR1 SGHRS and CDR2 YFSETQ. The CDR3 runs 15 residues. CDR3 nucleotides: TGCGCCAGCAGCTTGGGGACAATCCCTAATGAAAAACTGTTTTTT. Translating gives CASSLGTIPNEKLFF.

This clone appeared a single time. This sequence joins TRBV27 and TRBJ2-2, with a tentative D call TRBD2 (6 bases). Germline V lookup: CDR1 MNHEY, CDR2 SMNVEV (reference sequence). V was trimmed by 6 bases and J by 0 bases, leaving 11 bases between them. The CDR3 loop spans 15 amino acids. DNA of the CDR3: TGTGCCAGCAGCCACGGGGGTGCGAACACCGGGGAGCTGTTTTTT. Amino acid sequence: CASSHGGANTGELFF.

This sequence joins TRBV7-8 and TRBJ1-2, with D possibly being TRBD1 (6 bases). Germline V CDR1 and CDR2: SGHVS, FQNEAQ. V lost 0 bases, J lost 8 bases, and 13 bases lay in between. The CDR3 runs 14 residues. The CDR3 sequence: CASSLAGGFLGYTF. The DNA for the CDR3 is TGTGCCAGCAGCTTAGCTGGGGGCTTCCTCGGCTACACCTTC. Full variable domain (outside the CDR3, taken from reference TRBV7-8 and TRBJ1-2): GAGVSQSPRYKVAKRGQDVALRCDPISGHVSLFWYQQALGQGPEFLTYFQNEAQLDKSGLPSDRFFAERPEGSVSTLKIQRTQQEDSAVYLCASSLAGGFLGYTFGSGTRLTVV.

The gene calls are TRBV6-1 and TRBJ2-1, with 10 bases lining up with TRBD1. J gave up 3 bases and V 2 bases, and 4 bases lay outside the gene matches. This CDR3 region has 16 residues. Germline CDR1 MNHNS, CDR2 SASEGT. The CDR3 here is CASSETGTGVYNEQFF. CDR3 sequence (DNA): TGTGCCAGCAGTGAAACCGGGACAGGGGTCTACAATGAGCAGTTCTTC.

This clone has only one observation. This chain connects TRBV6-2 or TRBV6-3 to TRBJ1-2, with D uncertain. CDR1 and CDR2 from the germline V gene are MNHEY and SVGEGT. The V end lost 0 bases, the J end lost 8 bases, and 10 bases lay between the germline ends. The CDR3 sequence is 13 residues long. The chain's CDR3 is CASSYSTGVGYTF. CDR3 nucleotide sequence: TGTGCCAGCAGTTACTCGACGGGTGTCGGCTACACCTTC.

The count of this clone is one. This chain uses TRBV19 with TRBJ1-5; 12 nucleotides align to TRBD1. The CDR3 runs to 16 residues. The ends lost 6 bases at V and 7 bases at J; junction bases unmatched: 10. From germline, CDR1 is LNHDA and CDR2 SQIVND (reference sequence). The CDR3 reads CASRPPGTGGFQPQHF. CDR3 sequence (DNA): TGTGCCAGTAGGCCCCCCGGGACAGGGGGCTTCCAGCCCCAGCATTTT.

V and J are TRBV7-3 and TRBJ2-3; D might be TRBD2 (6 bases). This CDR3 has 14 residues. Trimming left V 5 bases short and J 2 bases short, with 11 bases between. Germline CDR1 reads SGHTA; CDR2 reads FQGTGA. The CDR3 DNA reads TGTGCCAGCAGCCAGGGACTGACCACAGATACGCAGTATTTT. Protein product: CASSQGLTTDTQYF. Full variable domain (outside the CDR3, taken from reference TRBV7-3 and TRBJ2-3): GAGVSQTPSNKVTEKGKYVELRCDPISGHTALYWYRQSLGQGPEFLIYFQGTGAADDSGLPNDRFFAVRPEGSVSTLKIQRTERGDSAVYLCASSQGLTTDTQYFGPGTRLTVL.

The chain combines TRBV6-2 or TRBV6-3 with TRBJ2-7; D possibly corresponds to TRBD1 (5 bases). Trimming stripped 2 bases from V and 5 bases from J, with 7 bases between. The germline V gene encodes CDR1 MNHEY and CDR2 SVGEGT. This CDR3 is 12 amino acids long. The CDR3 nucleotides are TGTGCCAGCAGTTACGGGGCGGACGAGCAGTACTTC. Protein sequence: CASSYGADEQYF.